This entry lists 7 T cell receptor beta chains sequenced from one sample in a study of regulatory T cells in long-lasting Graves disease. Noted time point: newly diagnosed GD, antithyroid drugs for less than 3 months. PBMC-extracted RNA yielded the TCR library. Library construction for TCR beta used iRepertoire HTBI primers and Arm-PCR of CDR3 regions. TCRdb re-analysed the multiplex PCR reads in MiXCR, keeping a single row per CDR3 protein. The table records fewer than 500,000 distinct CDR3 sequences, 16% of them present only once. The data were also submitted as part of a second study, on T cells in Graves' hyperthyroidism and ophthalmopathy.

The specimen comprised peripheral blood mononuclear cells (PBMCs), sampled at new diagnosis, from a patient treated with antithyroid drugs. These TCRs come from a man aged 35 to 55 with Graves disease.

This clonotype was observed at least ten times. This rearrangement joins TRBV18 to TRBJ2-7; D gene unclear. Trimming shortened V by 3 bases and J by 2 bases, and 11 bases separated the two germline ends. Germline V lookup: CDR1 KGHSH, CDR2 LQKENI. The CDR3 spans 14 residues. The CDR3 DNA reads TGTGCCAGCTCACCGGACCAACCGCCCTACGAGCAGTACTTC. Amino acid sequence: CASSPDQPPYEQYF.

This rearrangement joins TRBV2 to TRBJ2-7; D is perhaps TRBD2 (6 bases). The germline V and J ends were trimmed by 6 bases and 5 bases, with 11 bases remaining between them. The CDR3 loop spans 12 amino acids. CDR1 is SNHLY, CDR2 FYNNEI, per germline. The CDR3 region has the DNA TGTGCCAGCAGCGTGACTAGAAACGAGCAGTACTTC. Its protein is CASSVTRNEQYF.

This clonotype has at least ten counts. The DNA for the CDR3 is TGTGCCAGCAGTTACAGGGCTTGGGATGGCTACACCTTC. It translates to CASSYRAWDGYTF. The genes are TRBV6-2 or TRBV6-3 and TRBJ1-2, with D unresolved. Germline CDR1 MNHEY, CDR2 SVGEGT. V lost 2 bases and J 6 bases, leaving 10 bases between the germline ends. This CDR3 has 13 residues.

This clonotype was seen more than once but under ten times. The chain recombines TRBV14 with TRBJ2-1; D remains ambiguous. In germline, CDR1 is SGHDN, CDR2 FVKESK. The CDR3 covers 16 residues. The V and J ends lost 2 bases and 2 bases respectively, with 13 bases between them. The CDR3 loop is CASSQKGSPTYNEQFF. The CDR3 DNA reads TGTGCCAGCAGCCAAAAGGGCAGCCCAACCTACAATGAGCAGTTCTTC.

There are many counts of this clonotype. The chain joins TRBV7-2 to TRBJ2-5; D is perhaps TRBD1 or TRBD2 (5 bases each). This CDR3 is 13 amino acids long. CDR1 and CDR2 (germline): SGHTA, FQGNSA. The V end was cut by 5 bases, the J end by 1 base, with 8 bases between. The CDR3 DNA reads TGTGCCAGCAGCAGGGACGGCCAAGAGACCCAGTACTTC. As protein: CASSRDGQETQYF. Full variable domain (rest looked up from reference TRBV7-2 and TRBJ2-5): GAGVSQSPSNKVTEKGKDVELRCDPISGHTALYWYRQSLGQGLEFLIYFQGNSAPDKSGLPSDRFSAERTGGSVSTLTIQRTQQEDSAVYLCASSRDGQETQYFGPGTRLLVL.

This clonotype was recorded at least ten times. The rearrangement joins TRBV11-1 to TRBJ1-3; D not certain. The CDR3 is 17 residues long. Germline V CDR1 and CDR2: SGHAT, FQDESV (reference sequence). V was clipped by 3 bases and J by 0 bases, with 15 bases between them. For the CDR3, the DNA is TGTGCCAGCAGCTTGGTTGCGGGCAGTGTCTCTGGAAACACCATATATTTT. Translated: CASSLVAGSVSGNTIYF.

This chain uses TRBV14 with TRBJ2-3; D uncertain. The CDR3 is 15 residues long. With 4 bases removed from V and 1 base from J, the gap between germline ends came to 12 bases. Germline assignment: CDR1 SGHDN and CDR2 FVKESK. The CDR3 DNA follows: TGTGCCAGCAGCCCGACGAGCCGGGGCACAGATACGCAGTATTTT. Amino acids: CASSPTSRGTDTQYF. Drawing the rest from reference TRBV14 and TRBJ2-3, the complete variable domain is EAGVTQFPSHSVIEKGQTVTLRCDPISGHDNLYWYRRVMGKEIKFLLHFVKESKQDESGMPNNRFLAERTGGTYSTLKVQPAELEDSGVYFCASSPTSRGTDTQYFGPGTRLTVL.